The source of this T cell receptor beta chain is a study of OX40 agonist ivuxolimab in advanced cancers. Study-wide findings and caveats: At doses 0.1 to 3.0 mg/kg, CD4+ and CD8+ clones expanded.

Germline V CDR1 and CDR2: MNHEY, SVGAGI. This CDR3 comprises 16 residues. The V end lost 0 bases, the J end lost 2 bases, and 12 bases lay between the germline ends. Measured with immunoSEQ multiplex PCR; TCRdb has only the in-frame clones, and not every one. The top ten clones hold roughly 2.2% of a sample with tens of thousands of clones, roughly four fifths of them seen once. In regard to this clone: What it binds is not known.

The V gene is TRBV6-5, the J gene TRBJ2-3, with D possibly matching TRBD1 (6 bases). The TCR sequence derives from an adult with an advanced solid tumor such as melanoma, head and neck, liver or kidney cancer. Sequencing used CD4+ or CD8+ T cells sorted from blood, obtained in a trial of the OX40 agonist ivuxolimab. CDR3 DNA sequence: TGTGCCAGCAGTTACTCGAGGCAGGGGCTCACAGATACGCAGTATTTT. As protein: CASSYSRQGLTDTQYF.